This TCR beta chain derives from a study of CD8 T cells in ankylosing spondylitis. Broader study findings: Apparently characteristic of ankylosing spondylitis blood was a TCR beta motif (eight highly homologous variants).

The CDR3 has 11 amino acids. CDR1 and CDR2 (germline): DFQATT, SNEGSKA (reference sequence). V was trimmed by 4 bases and J by 3 bases, leaving 7 bases between them. Remarks on this clonotype: Its target is not known.

The authors made TCR beta libraries by quantitative 5'-RACE with molecular barcodes. One entry per CDR3 protein, called by TCRdb with MiXCR from the 5' RACE reads. The sample comprises around 430,000 distinct CDR3 sequences, roughly 15% of which are singletons, and approximately 1% rests with the top ten. Specimen: blood, either unsorted or a sorted T cell fraction (not recorded which). This receptor was obtained from a male donor with ankylosing spondylitis. The V gene is TRBV20-1, the J gene TRBJ2-7, with unresolved D. CDR3 bases: TGCAGTGCTACAGAGAACTACGAGCAGTACTTC. This translates into CSATENYEQYF.